These 8 T cell receptor beta chains were sequenced from one sample in a study of T cells after yellow fever vaccination. A single record per CDR3 protein comes from TCRdb applying MiXCR to the 5' RACE reads. The sample lists approximately 580,000 distinct CDR3 sequences, 17% occurring once. Sequencing used PBMCs, obtained 5 days after the first yellow fever vaccination. The receptor set was obtained from a man younger than 30 who received the YFV17D yellow fever vaccine.

On this clonotype: A junction end diverges from the germline sequence, so it may reflect a read error. The chain links TRBV4-1 to TRBJ1-2, with D tentatively TRBD1 (5 bases). The CDR3 runs to 18 residues. Germline V gene lookup returns CDR1 MGHRA and CDR2 YSYEKL. Here the CDR3 reads CASSQEPPRTNSFYGYSF. The CDR3 DNA is TGCGCCAGCAGCCAAGAACCCCCCCGGACAAATTCCTTCTATGGCTACTCCTTC.

This chain connects TRBV7-9 to TRBJ2-2, with D unclear. The V gene lost 2 bases and the J gene lost 8 bases, with 15 bases spanning the gap. This CDR3 region has 15 residues. Germline V CDR1 and CDR2: SEHNR, FQNEAQ (reference sequence). The CDR3 DNA reads TGTGCCAGCAGCTTAATCCCATCATCTCCTGGGGAGCTGTTTTTT. This encodes CASSLIPSSPGELFF.

The sample holds a few counts of this clonotype. The rearrangement joins TRBV27 to TRBJ2-7; TRBD2 agrees at 7 bases. J gave up 6 bases and V 5 bases, and 7 bases lay outside the gene matches. The germline gives CDR1 MNHEY, CDR2 SMNVEV (reference sequence). This CDR3 spans 13 amino acids. The CDR3 reads CASSPRGGAEQYV. CDR3 sequence (DNA): TGTGCCAGCAGTCCCCGGGGAGGGGCCGAGCAGTACGTC.

This chain joins TRBV5-1 and TRBJ2-7; D may be TRBD2 (5 bases). Trimming took off 3 bases at V and 6 bases at J, with 16 bases between the two ends. The germline CDR1 and CDR2 sequences are SGHRS and YFSETQ. CDR3 length: 14 residues. CDR3 loop: CASSYYRDTGEQYF. CDR3 nucleotides: TGCGCCAGCAGCTACTACCGGGATACGGGCGAGCAGTACTTC.

The table lists this clonotype with a few counts. The chain links TRBV6-1 to TRBJ2-7, with TRBD2 as a possible D gene (7 bases). V was trimmed by 8 bases and J by 3 bases, leaving 14 bases between them. The CDR3 is 13 residues long. Germline CDR1 is MNHNS and CDR2 is SASEGT. The CDR3 coding sequence is TGTGCCAGCGGGGGGGCAAGGGACTACGAGCAGTACGTC. Amino acid sequence: CASGGARDYEQYV.

This rearrangement joins TRBV20-1 to TRBJ2-3; a weak D match, TRBD2 (6 bases). The germline V and J ends were trimmed by 0 bases and 5 bases, with 15 bases remaining between them. This CDR3 region has 15 residues. Germline CDR1 and CDR2: DFQATT and SNEGSKA (reference sequence). The CDR3 DNA reads TGCAGTGCTAGAGATCAGCGGGCTTCGATAGATACGCAGTATTTT. This encodes CSARDQRASIDTQYF.

This clonotype was detected only a few times. V usage is TRBV2 and J usage is TRBJ2-1; 9 nucleotides line up with TRBD2. In germline, CDR1 is SNHLY, CDR2 FYNNEI. This CDR3 is built from 15 residues. Trimming at V came to 4 bases and at J to 7 bases, leaving 8 bases not matched to a gene. CDR3 region: CASSAEAGGPNEQFF. CDR3 DNA: TGTGCCAGCAGTGCCGAAGCGGGGGGTCCGAATGAGCAGTTCTTC.

J is TRBJ2-7 and V is TRBV11-2; 7 positions agree with TRBD1. This CDR3 region has 15 residues. CDR1 is SGHAT, CDR2 FQNNGV, per germline. V gave up 6 bases and J gave up 0 bases; unmatched junction bases: 8. The CDR3 here is CASRELQGNSYEQYF. The CDR3 region has the DNA TGTGCCAGCAGAGAATTACAGGGGAACTCCTACGAGCAGTACTTC.